Reported below is one TCR beta chain. Only in-frame clones appear in the TCRdb table, and some are missing; sequencing was by immunoSEQ multiplex PCR. The table has some 130,000 clones, roughly 92% seen once. This sample is part of a study of control samples from healthy donors and cancer patients. The CDR3 length is 14 residues. The V and J ends lost 11 bases and 3 bases respectively, with 18 bases between them. Germline CDR1 is SNHLY and CDR2 is FYNNEI. The origin of this receptor is a man between 25 and 39 years old in good health. The V gene is TRBV2, the J gene TRBJ2-3; TRBD2 might be the D (7 bases). Sequenced sample: blood. CDR3 nucleotides: TGTGCCGGATCTACAGGGAGGGATACAGATACGCAGTATTTT. As protein: CAGSTGRDTDTQYF.